This T cell receptor (beta chain) was identified during a study of cytomegalovirus exposure and HLA in healthy donors (dated by TCRdb to 2016 to 2017). Regarding the complete study: An earlier analysis of 587 of the donors reported approximately 300 Gb of sequence data and 95 million to 140 million unique TCR beta sequences obtained from approximately 180 million T cells. Roughly 320 gigabases of sequencing data and 70 million to 95 million unique TCR sequences made up an early release that covered 640 HLA-typed donors. The genetic ancestry cluster associated with self-reported Caucasian donors included 81% of the roughly 400 genotyped donors. The study aimed to test whether signatures of past pathogen exposure could be identified by cataloging public T cell receptors. The study profiled the T cell repertoires of hundreds of subjects by immunosequencing and related them to cytomegalovirus serostatus. Besides the first cohort of more than 650 subjects, a separate validation cohort made up of roughly 130 different subjects was used. To predict cytomegalovirus infection status, the study combined high-throughput TCR immunosequencing, statistical association of individual TCRs with disease status, and machine learning. A later analysis re-analyzed previously published TCR beta repertoires from roughly 600 donors and added high-resolution HLA genotyping to study TCR occurrence patterns. Rather than using new phenotypic data, the later analysis identified candidate immune exposures from TCR beta sequences and from how often those sequences occurred across donors. To decide whether each TCR beta V gene segment behaved as functional or pseudogenic, an earlier analysis of over 500 of the donors relied on high-throughput TCR beta sequencing. Donor age, sex, ethnicity and CMV serostatus were compiled together with the repertoire data. A later genetic analysis took genome-wide SNP genotypes for 398 of the 666 donors and used that subset as a discovery cohort. Every discovery cohort repertoire had been produced on one sequencing platform. HLA typing covered class I and class II loci at four-digit resolution. Typing coverage differed by locus: A, B, C, DRB1 and DQB1 were typed in about 629-630 donors, DQA1 in 522, DPA1 in approximately 610, and DPB1 in roughly 450. Five DR-DQ haplotypes were treated as single units for association and clustering because of strong linkage in the cohort. On average, about 240,000 unique TCR beta nucleotide sequences were sequenced per donor among more than 350 genotyped donors of the cohort, with roughly 19% of those sequences being non-productive. Study-level results and caveats: The only immune exposure information available for the cohort was CMV serostatus. The classifier was reported to diagnose cytomegalovirus status with high specificity and sensitivity in both the original cohort and the validation cohort. In an earlier analysis of some 540 of the donors, most TCR beta V segments appeared in productive rearrangements about 87% or about 30% of the time, broadly matching IMGT annotations. In vitro tests confirmed that a few of the cytomegalovirus-associated TCR beta chains recognize cytomegalovirus antigens. The 87-base-pair reads could not distinguish some IMGT-functional V segments, including TRBV6-2 and TRBV6-3, so those segments were excluded. Only TCR beta chains were sequenced in this cohort, and the absence of alpha or paired-chain data limited detectable features. The authors suggested that the approach could potentially be extended to other disease states and immunological phenotypes. Assigning TCR associations to individual alleles was difficult when HLA alleles, especially DR and DQ, strongly co-occurred. A later analysis associated 17,000 or so TCR beta sequences with specific HLA alleles at a false discovery rate of 0.05. A later analysis reported that several top co-occurrence clusters appeared linked to parvovirus B19, influenza, CMV and Epstein-Barr virus. Correlated functional status among segregating V segments might reflect linkage disequilibrium, but an unknown experimental factor could not be ruled out. A later analysis found that HLA-associated TCR beta chains were more clonally expanded and had lower generation probabilities than equally common non-associated chains. The sequencing pipeline was judged likely to have produced a cluster of highly shared sequence variants as a technical artifact. The study gave a list of 150 to 200 TCR beta chains associated with cytomegalovirus. Roughly uniform sequencing depth across donors was assumed in presence/absence analyses, although this assumption may not hold. A further reported finding was that TCR beta sequences accurately predicted the HLA-A and HLA-B alleles for most subjects in the first cohort. Because some donors lacked HLA typing at each locus, the association tests relied only on the typed subset. Most CMV-associated TCR beta chains appeared to be HLA-restricted in a later analysis, and the HLA associations seemed to be driven largely by CMV exposure. In a later genetic analysis, a missense DCLRE1C variant was associated with V-gene and J-gene trimming of TCR beta chains, and the association was replicated in an independent cohort. In a later analysis, TCR association rates were found to vary across HLA loci, with the most associated TCRs seen for DRB1 alleles and the fewest for HLA-C alleles. Most TCR sequences were seen in very few donors, while some public TCRs were found in many individuals. According to a later genetic analysis, donors in an Asian-associated ancestry cluster had fewer N-insertions in productive TCRs than the roughly 660-donor mean. Because counts were too low, more than 15 rarely observed V segments, including chromosome 9 orphons, were excluded from the earlier analysis of several hundred of the donors.

V sheds 5 bases and J sheds 2 bases, leaving 12 bases between their ends. Counted from cysteine to phenylalanine, this CDR3 has 15 amino acids. Only CDR3 DNA remains: 45 bases, in frame from the first base. Based on the germline V gene, the CDR1 and CDR2 sequences are SGHAT and FQNNGV. On this clone itself: No cognate antigen has been identified for it. Per-nucleotide qualities are absent, and no much larger clonotype sits a single base away.

The library relied on the immunoSEQ multiplex PCR assay. For the multiplex PCR, a mixture combining 60 forward primers for TCR Vbeta segments and 13 reverse primers for TCR Jbeta segments was used. Amplification of the CDR3 region of rearranged TCR beta genes was performed with a multiplex PCR assay on genomic DNA. On the Illumina HiSeq System, the amplified TCR beta libraries were sequenced as 87-base-pair reads. As for the original processing: Across the 600 to 700 repertoires, a later analysis counted some 81 million unique TCR beta chains, roughly 11 million of which were shared by at least two donors. To remove PCR and sequencing errors, raw reads were error-corrected and collapsed into unique sequences using a nearest-neighbor algorithm that merged closely related sequences. Alignment of CDR3 sequences to IMGT reference sequences was used to assign V, D and J gene segments. Each retained sequence needed at least a six-nucleotide match to both a V gene segment and a J gene segment. A rearrangement counted as productive if the CDR3 had no stop codons and remained in frame with V and J, and every other rearrangement counted as non-productive. Following IMGT convention, CDR3 was defined as the stretch from the second conserved V-encoded cysteine up to the conserved J-encoded phenylalanine. In an earlier analysis of approximately 500 of the donors, sequences lacking an unambiguous match to a single V gene segment were excluded. In an earlier analysis of approximately 560 of the donors, a V segment was called functional when productive rearrangements were above 56.7%, and segregating when the standard deviation between donors exceeded 5%. A statistical classification framework was built for diagnosing cytomegalovirus status from the catalog of TCR beta chain sequences. In a later analysis, V and J genes were assigned by comparing TCR nucleotide sequences against IMGT/GENE-DB human TR gene sequences. A later analysis assigned CDR3 sequences and most-parsimonious VDJ recombination scenarios with the TCRdist pipeline. In a later analysis, each TCR beta chain was defined by its CDR3 amino acid sequence together with its V-gene family, and reads without a unique V-gene family were excluded. To address suspected cross-contamination and a sequencing artifact, a later analysis removed approximately 600 highly shared, low-generation-probability nucleotide sequences. In a later analysis, a clonal expansion index for each public chain was calculated from normalized within-repertoire ranks of inferred template counts. In a later analysis, generation probabilities were computed using a VDJ recombination model fitted to out-of-frame rearrangements, and the results were checked against IGoR. Hypergeometric tests were used in a later analysis to score TCR-TCR, TCR-HLA and TCR-CMV co-occurrence, with a repertoire-size bias correction applied to the TCR pairs. To estimate false discovery rates, a later analysis permuted the HLA or CMV assignments 20 times. In a later analysis, co-occurring TCRs were grouped using DBSCAN, and TCRdist sequence similarity was added for clustering within HLA-allele-positive subsets. For co-occurrence clustering, repertoires with fewer than 30,000 or more than 120,000 public chains were excluded, along with four to six repertoires with anomalous nucleotide sharing. TCRdb carries this immuneACCESS record with in-frame sequences only. Its versions omit some clonotypes, under half of them owing to an unresolved V gene in the studies checked, with the rest unexplained. The DNA was the basis for D and trimming; V, J and clone size are from that table. This sample gives 150,000 to 200,000 clones in total; 75% to 85% of them show up just once. The top ten clones comprise around 1.5% of the sample.

The cohort comprised around 700 healthy bone marrow donors. At the time of sampling, all cohort members were nominally healthy, though unrecorded immune exposures were likely present. The donor tested CMV seronegative, placing the donor among the roughly 400 seronegative members of the cohort. A peripheral blood sample was collected from each donor, and TCR beta sequencing was performed on peripheral blood mononuclear cells. Genomic DNA was extracted from the blood cell samples with the Qiagen DNeasy Blood Extraction Kit. This chain joins TRBV11-2 to TRBJ2-2, and the D gene may be TRBD1, 6 bases matching. The sequence derives from a woman in her forties or fifties in good health and CMV-seronegative. The sequenced sample was PBMCs. The DNA sequence reads TGTGCCAGCAGCCCCGGACAGCCTAACACCGGGGAGCTGTTTTTT. Translated, this gives CASSPGQPNTGELFF.